A single sample is the source of the 17 T cell receptor beta chains below, sequenced in a study of cytomegalovirus exposure and HLA in healthy donors. PCR amplification relied on 60 Vbeta primers (plus 13 Jbeta primers). Measured with immunoSEQ multiplex PCR; TCRdb has only the in-frame clones, and not every one. The table has around 20,000 clones, more than 80% seen once. What was sequenced was PBMCs. These receptors came from a human donor in good health.

The J gene is TRBJ1-1, the V gene TRBV7-2; D remains ambiguous. The CDR3 is 15 residues long. The germline V and J ends were trimmed by 4 bases and 1 base, with 13 bases remaining between them. Germline loops: CDR1 SGHTA, CDR2 FQGNSA. As DNA, the CDR3 is TGTGCCAGCAGCTCGTTCCGGGGTACGAACACTGAAGCTTTCTTT. Amino acids: CASSSFRGTNTEAFF.

The chain recombines TRBV23-1 with TRBJ2-7, with 12 bases that match TRBD1. TRBV23-1 is an open reading frame, and its role is uncertain. CDR3 size: 15 residues. V shed 3 bases and J 6 bases; nucleotides not matched to a gene: 6. The CDR3 spells CASSQPGDRGPEQYF. The CDR3, as DNA: TGCGCCAGCAGTCAGCCGGGGGACAGGGGGCCCGAGCAGTACTTC.

V gene TRBV11-3 combines with J gene TRBJ2-1; TRBD2 matches at 14 bases. The length of the CDR3 is 15 residues. Germline V CDR1 and CDR2: SGHNT, YENEEA. V trimming: 5 bases; J trimming: 7 bases; junction bases outside the gene matches: 4. The CDR3 DNA reads as TGTGCCAGCAGCGGCGGACTAGCGGGAGGTAATGAGCAGTTCTTC. Translated, it gives CASSGGLAGGNEQFF.

This chain connects TRBV27 to TRBJ2-3; D is possibly TRBD2 (7 bases). This CDR3 has 16 residues. Germline lookup yields CDR1 MNHEY and CDR2 SMNVEV (reference sequence). Trimming removed 5 bases from V and 1 base from J, with 16 bases in between. CDR3 DNA sequence: TGTGCCAGCAGTGGACAGAGGAGCGGGGGCACAGATACGCAGTATTTT. It is translated as CASSGQRSGGTDTQYF.

This chain connects TRBV14 to TRBJ2-1; no clear D gene. CDR3 length: 14 amino acids. With 4 bases removed from V and 8 bases from J, the gap between germline ends came to 15 bases. From germline, CDR1 is SGHDN and CDR2 FVKESK. CDR3 loop: CASSPRRHVDEQFF. The CDR3 DNA is TGTGCCAGCAGCCCCCGTCGACATGTGGATGAGCAGTTCTTC.

This chain links TRBV5-6 with TRBJ1-5, with D hard to call. The germline V gene has CDR1 SGHDT and CDR2 YYEEEE. V was pared by 5 bases and J by 5 bases, with 14 bases between. There are 14 residues in the CDR3. The CDR3 protein is CASSRTGGDQPQHF. CDR3 DNA sequence: TGTGCCAGCAGTCGGACCGGAGGAGATCAGCCCCAGCATTTT.

This chain links TRBV27 with TRBJ2-5; 8 positions match TRBD1. CDR3 size: 13 residues. V dropped 5 bases and J dropped 4; count of bases not matched to a gene: 3. Germline V gene sequence: CDR1 MNHEY, CDR2 SMNVEV (reference sequence). The CDR3 nucleotides are TGTGCCAGCAGTCCAGGGACAGGAGAGACCCAGTACTTC. It is translated as CASSPGTGETQYF.

The chain has TRBV7-9 and TRBJ2-3; D gene ambiguous. This CDR3 comprises 13 residues. CDR1 is SEHNR, CDR2 FQNEAQ, per germline (reference sequence). V lost 4 bases, J lost 5 bases, and 10 bases lay in between. CDR3 nucleotide sequence: TGTGCCAGCAGCTCCCCGGGTCGAGATACGCAGTATTTT. It is translated as CASSSPGRDTQYF.

This chain connects TRBV5-4 to TRBJ2-7; D gene ambiguous. This CDR3 has 13 amino acids. CDR1 and CDR2 (germline): SGHNT, YYREEE (reference sequence). V was trimmed by 0 bases and J by 2 bases, leaving 6 bases between them. The CDR3 loop reads CASSLDLTYEQYF. CDR3 DNA sequence: TGTGCCAGCAGCTTGGACCTAACCTACGAGCAGTACTTC.

This chain links TRBV7-9 with TRBJ2-1; D might be TRBD2 (5 bases). CDR3 length equals 15 residues. V was cut by 0 bases and J by 3 bases, with 9 bases left in between. In germline, CDR1 is SEHNR, CDR2 FQNEAQ (reference sequence). The CDR3 nucleotides are TGTGCCAGCAGCTTAGCGTACGGGATCTACAATGAGCAGTTCTTC. Translated, it gives CASSLAYGIYNEQFF.

The gene calls are TRBV9 and TRBJ1-1, with D uncertain. Deletions cut 1 base from V and 0 bases from J, with 10 bases between. The CDR3 extends over 15 amino acids. From germline, CDR1 is SGDLS and CDR2 YYNGEE. CDR3 nucleotide sequence: TGTGCCAGCAGCGTAATGGGCAGGATGAACACTGAAGCTTTCTTT. This translates into CASSVMGRMNTEAFF.

The chain links TRBV2 to TRBJ1-2; D might be TRBD1 (5 bases). Trimming shortened V by 6 bases and J by 1 base, and 9 bases separated the two germline ends. Germline V gives CDR1 SNHLY, CDR2 FYNNEI. The CDR3 totals 13 residues. CDR3 residues: CASSPGRNYGYTF. CDR3 nucleotides: TGTGCCAGCAGCCCAGGGCGTAACTATGGCTACACCTTC. The full variable domain, rest sourced from reference TRBV2 and TRBJ1-2, is EPEVTQTPSHQVTQMGQEVILRCVPISNHLYFYWYRQILGQKVEFLVSFYNNEISEKSEIFDDQFSVERPDGSNFTLKIRSTKLEDSAMYFCASSPGRNYGYTFGSGTRLTVV.

Only one count was recorded for this clone. V is TRBV30 and J is TRBJ2-5; 10 bases line up with TRBD2. The junction had 10 bases not matched to a gene; V was cut back by 0 bases and J by 3 bases. CDR3 size: 17 residues. From germline, CDR1 is GTSNPN and CDR2 SVGIG (reference sequence). In nucleotides, the CDR3 is TGTGCCTGGAGTGTAGCGAGCGGGAGGGCCGGGGAAGAGACCCAGTACTTC. This codes for CAWSVASGRAGEETQYF. Using reference TRBV30 and TRBJ2-5 for the parts outside the CDR3, the full variable domain is SQTIHQWPATLVQPVGSPLSLECTVEGTSNPNLYWYRQAAGRGLQLLFYSVGIGQISSEVPQNLSASRPQDRQFILSSKKLLLSDSGFYLCAWSVASGRAGEETQYFGPGTRLLVL.

This rearrangement joins TRBV18 to TRBJ2-5, with 9 nucleotides matching TRBD1. This CDR3 is 14 amino acids long. J gave up 5 bases and V 3 bases, and 4 bases lay outside the gene matches. Per the germline V gene, CDR1 is KGHSH and CDR2 is LQKENI. DNA for the CDR3: TGTGCCAGCTCACCCCTGGACAGGGGTGAGACCCAGTACTTC. Translated, it gives CASSPLDRGETQYF.

This clone was counted between two and nine times. V usage is TRBV4-1 and J usage is TRBJ1-5; no firm D call. Trimming cost V 1 base and J 4 bases, with 14 bases left between them. Germline V CDR1 and CDR2: MGHRA, YSYEKL. This CDR3 is built from 16 residues. The CDR3 nucleotides are TGCGCCAGCAGCCAAGTCCCGGGAGTGAAAAATCAGCCCCAGCATTTT. Translating it yields CASSQVPGVKNQPQHF.

This CDR3 is CASSLVLAGATDTQYF. In DNA form, the CDR3 reads TGTGCCAGCAGCTTAGTTTTAGCGGGGGCCACAGATACGCAGTATTTT. The chain carries TRBV11-2 and TRBJ2-3; 9 bases match TRBD2. J was trimmed by 2 bases and V by 1 base; bases with no gene match: 4. Germline V gene sequence: CDR1 SGHAT, CDR2 FQNNGV. CDR3 length: 16 residues.

The chain has TRBV7-6 and TRBJ2-1; 11 bases fit TRBD2. V dropped 5 bases and J dropped 8; count of bases not matched to a gene: 14. Germline loops: CDR1 SGHVS, CDR2 FNYEAQ. This CDR3 has 17 residues. The CDR3: CASSREGILAGGYEQFF. The CDR3 DNA reads TGTGCCAGCAGCCGCGAGGGGATCCTAGCGGGAGGCTATGAGCAGTTCTTC.